This TCR beta chain was captured in a study of a mutant IDH1 vaccine in newly diagnosed glioma. About the research overall: There were roughly 60% males and roughly 38% females among treated patients, whose mean age was about 41 years.

The data were produced by immunoSEQ multiplex PCR, yet TCRdb's version contains in-frame clones alone and is incomplete. The data show around 89,000 clones, about 83% seen once. The time point here: baseline, week 1 (first vaccination visit). Documented treatment: pre-vaccination baseline after standard-of-care therapy. The starting material was PBMCs, obtained from a glioma patient treated with radiotherapy, temozolomide or both. This clonotype was sampled from a woman in her forties or fifties with glioma.

The CDR3 DNA reads as TGCGCCAGCAGCTTGGTCGGGGTTAGGGGGAATTCACCCCTCCACTTT. Protein sequence: CASSLVGVRGNSPLHF. The chain has TRBV5-1 and TRBJ1-6, with D perhaps TRBD1 (6 bases). This CDR3 spans 16 amino acids. With 0 bases removed from V and 7 bases from J, the gap between germline ends came to 14 bases. The germline V gene encodes CDR1 SGHRS and CDR2 YFSETQ.